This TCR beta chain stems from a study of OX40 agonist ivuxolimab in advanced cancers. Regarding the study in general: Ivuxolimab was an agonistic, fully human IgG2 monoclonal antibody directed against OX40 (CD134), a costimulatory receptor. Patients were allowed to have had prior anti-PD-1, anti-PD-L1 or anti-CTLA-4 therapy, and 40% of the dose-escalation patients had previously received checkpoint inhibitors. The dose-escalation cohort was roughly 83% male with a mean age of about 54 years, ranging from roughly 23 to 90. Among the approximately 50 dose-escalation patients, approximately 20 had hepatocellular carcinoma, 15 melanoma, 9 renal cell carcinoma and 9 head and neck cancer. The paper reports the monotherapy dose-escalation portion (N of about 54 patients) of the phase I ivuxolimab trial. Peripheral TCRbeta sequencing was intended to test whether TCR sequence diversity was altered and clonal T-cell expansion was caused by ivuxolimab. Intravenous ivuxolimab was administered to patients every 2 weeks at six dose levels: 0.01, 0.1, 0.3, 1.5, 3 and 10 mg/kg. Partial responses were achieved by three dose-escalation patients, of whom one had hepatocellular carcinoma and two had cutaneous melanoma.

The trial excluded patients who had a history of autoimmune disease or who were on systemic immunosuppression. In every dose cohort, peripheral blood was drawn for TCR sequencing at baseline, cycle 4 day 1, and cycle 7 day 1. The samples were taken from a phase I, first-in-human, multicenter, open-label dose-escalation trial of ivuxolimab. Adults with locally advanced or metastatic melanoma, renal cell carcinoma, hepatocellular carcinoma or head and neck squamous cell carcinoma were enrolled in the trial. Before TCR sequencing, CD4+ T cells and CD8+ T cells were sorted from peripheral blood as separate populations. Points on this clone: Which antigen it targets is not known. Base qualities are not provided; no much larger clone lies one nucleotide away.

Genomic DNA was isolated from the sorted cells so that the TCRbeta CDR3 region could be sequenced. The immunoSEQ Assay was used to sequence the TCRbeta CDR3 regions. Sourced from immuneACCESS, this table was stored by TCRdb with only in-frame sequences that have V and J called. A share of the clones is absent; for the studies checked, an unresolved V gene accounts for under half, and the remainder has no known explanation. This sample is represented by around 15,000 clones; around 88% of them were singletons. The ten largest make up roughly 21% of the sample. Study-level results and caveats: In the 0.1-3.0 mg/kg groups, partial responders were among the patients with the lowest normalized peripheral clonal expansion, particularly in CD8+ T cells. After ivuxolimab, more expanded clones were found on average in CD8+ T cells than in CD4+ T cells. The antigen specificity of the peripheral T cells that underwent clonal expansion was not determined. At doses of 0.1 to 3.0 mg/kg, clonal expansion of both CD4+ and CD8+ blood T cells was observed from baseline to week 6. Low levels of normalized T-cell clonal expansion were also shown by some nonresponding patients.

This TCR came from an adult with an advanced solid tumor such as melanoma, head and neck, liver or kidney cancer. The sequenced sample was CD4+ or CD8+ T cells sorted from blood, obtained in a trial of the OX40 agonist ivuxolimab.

The CDR3 is CASSPGQGQSGANVLTF. The sequenced DNA: TGTGCCAGCAGCCCTGGACAGGGTCAGTCTGGGGCCAACGTCCTGACTTTC. The receptor chain draws on TRBV11-3 and TRBJ2-6, and TRBD1 aligns with 8 junction nucleotides. The junction shows trimming of 5 bases on V and 1 base on J, and the gene matches do not reach 7 bases of it. CDR1 and CDR2 were assigned from the germline V gene as SGHNT and YENEEA. The CDR3 runs 17 residues from the cysteine to the phenylalanine. CDR3 DNA only is kept here, 51 bases in frame from base 1.